Each of the 5 T cell receptor beta chains below was sequenced from the same sample in a study of T cell repertoires in cytomegalovirus infection. TCRdb reprocessed the reads with MiXCR, giving one entry per CDR3 protein. This sample has 250,000 to 300,000 distinct CDR3 sequences; about 17% occur once, and the top ten carry less than 60%. Material for sequencing was CD8+ T cells from PBMCs. These receptors were collected from a human donor in good health (CMV status not recorded). Some clones in this sample may be carry-over from other donors' samples.

V usage is TRBV28 and J usage is TRBJ2-7; 10 bases agree with TRBD2. V lost 6 bases and J lost 0; bases outside the gene matches: 17. This CDR3 region has 19 residues. The germline V gene encodes CDR1 MDHEN and CDR2 SYDVKM. CDR3 sequence: CASRRDRGWASGSSYEQYF. The CDR3, as DNA: TGTGCCAGCAGGAGGGACAGAGGGTGGGCTAGCGGGAGCTCCTACGAGCAGTACTTC.

This chain connects TRBV6-5 to TRBJ1-2; 9 bases are shared with TRBD1. Germline loops: CDR1 MNHEY, CDR2 SVGAGI. The CDR3 contains 15 residues. The V and J ends lost 6 bases and 5 bases, in that order; junction bases with no gene match: 10. The CDR3 region has the DNA TGTGCCAGCAGGAGCGGACAGGGGCTCCTTTATGGCTACACCTTC. This encodes CASRSGQGLLYGYTF.

This clonotype was recorded many times. The genes are TRBV12-3 or TRBV12-4 and TRBJ1-2; no clear D. The CDR3 contains 13 residues. The V and J ends lost 6 bases and 6 bases respectively, with 14 bases between them. The CDR3 spells CASSSAPADGYTF. The CDR3 bases are TGTGCCAGCAGCTCCGCGCCCGCAGATGGCTACACCTTC.

The V call is TRBV6-2 or TRBV6-3, the J call TRBJ2-5, with TRBD1 as a possible D gene (5 bases). Germline lookup yields CDR1 MNHEY and CDR2 SVGEGT. The V and J ends lost 2 bases and 2 bases respectively, with 9 bases between them. This CDR3 is 14 amino acids long. CDR3 in amino acids: CASSYLRTQETQYF. The CDR3, as DNA: TGTGCCAGCAGTTACCTCAGGACACAAGAGACCCAGTACTTC.

The rearrangement links TRBV7-2 to TRBJ2-3; TRBD2 agrees at 10 bases. The CDR3 contains 15 residues. Unmatched junction bases numbered 7, after V lost 6 bases and J lost 4 bases. CDR1 SGHTA and CDR2 FQGNSA come from the germline V gene. CDR3 nucleotide sequence: TGTGCCAGCAGACGAAGCGGGGGGGGCCCAGATACGCAGTATTTT. It is translated as CASRRSGGGPDTQYF.